The clone carrying this TCR beta chain was recorded only once. Treatment indicated: oral pan-JAK inhibitor, 5-10 mg twice daily. Once RNA had been extracted, it was reverse transcribed into cDNA to act as the sequencing template. Measured with immunoSEQ multiplex PCR; TCRdb has only the in-frame clones, and not every one. The sample holds approximately 280,000 clones, 55% to 70% seen once. The sample originates from a study of CD8+ T cells in alopecia areata. The wider study: Treated patients were dosed with oral tofacitinib, taking 5 to 10 mg twice daily. Severity in treated patients was scored by percentage of scalp area affected.

Source: CD4+ T cells sorted from blood, taken at week 24, from a patient treated with tofacitinib. This TCR was recovered from a human donor with alopecia areata.

The CDR3, as DNA: TGTGCCAGCAGTGAAAGGGACTATGGCTACACCTTC. Translation gives CASSERDYGYTF. The V and J genes are TRBV25-1 and TRBJ1-2, with unresolved D. V was shortened by 2 bases and J by 3 bases, with 4 bases between the two germline ends. This CDR3 is built from 12 residues. In germline, CDR1 is MGHDK, CDR2 SYGVNS.